These 20 T cell receptor beta chains share one sample of origin, sequenced in a study of radiotherapy plus CTLA-4 blockade in lung cancer. Assay used: immunoSEQ multiplex PCR; TCRdb lists only in-frame clones, some missing. The data hold 60,000 to 70,000 clones, with 79% observed a single time. This sample comprised peripheral blood, obtained from a patient treated with radiotherapy plus ipilimumab. All receptors derive from a human donor with non-small cell lung cancer who had a complete response to radiotherapy plus ipilimumab.

The genes are TRBV9 and TRBJ1-5; D not certain. CDR3 length: 15 residues. Germline loops: CDR1 SGDLS, CDR2 YYNGEE. The V and J ends lost 0 bases and 6 bases respectively, with 13 bases between them. The CDR3 sequence is CASSVDPLRGQPQHF. The CDR3 DNA reads as TGTGCCAGCAGCGTAGACCCCTTACGGGGTCAGCCCCAGCATTTT.

In this sample, this clone is large. V gene TRBV7-9 combines with J gene TRBJ1-5; D is perhaps TRBD1 (5 bases). Germline assignment: CDR1 SEHNR and CDR2 FQNEAQ (reference sequence). The CDR3 has 14 amino acids. Between the trimmed V and J ends, which lost 1 base and 7 bases, there was a span of 11 bases. CDR3 protein: CASSLVGEGQPQHF. As DNA, the CDR3 is TGTGCCAGCAGCTTAGTAGGGGAAGGCCAGCCCCAGCATTTT.

J is TRBJ1-2 and V is TRBV2; D might be TRBD1 (5 bases). The CDR3 is 14 residues long. Germline values: CDR1 SNHLY, CDR2 FYNNEI. V was shortened by 8 bases and J by 3 bases, with 16 bases between the two germline ends. The CDR3 region has the DNA TGTGCCAGCGGGCAGGGCGGCGGGTACTATGGCTACACCTTC. This codes for CASGQGGGYYGYTF.

This clone occurred a few times. The V gene is TRBV5-1, the J gene TRBJ2-3, with TRBD1 matching over 7 bases. The CDR3 consists of 15 residues. Germline CDR1 reads SGHRS; CDR2 reads YFSETQ. Germline trimming cut 2 bases from V and 0 bases from J; bases unmatched to any gene: 3. The CDR3 protein is CASSLWTGSTDTQYF. In DNA form, the CDR3 reads TGCGCCAGCAGCTTATGGACAGGAAGCACAGATACGCAGTATTTT.

The V and J genes are TRBV7-2 and TRBJ2-5; 7 nucleotides match TRBD2. Germline values: CDR1 SGHTA, CDR2 FQGNSA. V trimming: 10 bases; J trimming: 5 bases; junction bases outside the gene matches: 7. The CDR3 totals 12 residues. The CDR3: CATSWGGETQYF. CDR3 DNA sequence: TGTGCCACCTCGTGGGGGGGGGAGACCCAGTACTTC.

This sequence joins TRBV19 and TRBJ2-7; possible D gene TRBD1, 5 bases. This CDR3 spans 13 amino acids. With 3 bases removed from V and 1 base from J, the gap between germline ends came to 7 bases. Germline-derived CDR1 and CDR2 are LNHDA and SQIVND (reference sequence). This CDR3 is CASSMGLSYEQYF. The CDR3 DNA reads as TGTGCCAGTAGTATGGGGCTTTCCTACGAGCAGTACTTC.

Only one count was recorded for this clone. The V gene is TRBV20-1, the J gene TRBJ2-7; D unclear. The germline CDR1 and CDR2 sequences are DFQATT and SNEGSKA (reference sequence). V gave up 3 bases and J gave up 3 bases, with 6 bases separating them. CDR3 length equals 11 residues. Written as DNA, the CDR3 is TGCAGTGCTAGGGGGTTCTACGAGCAGTACTTC. Translation: CSARGFYEQYF.

This sequence joins TRBV23-1 and TRBJ2-1; D might be TRBD1 or TRBD2, each matching 5 bases. TRBV23-1 is an open reading frame, and its role is uncertain. The V end was cut by 2 bases, the J end by 5 bases, with 16 bases between. The CDR3 runs to 16 residues. CDR3 coding DNA: TGCGCCAGCAGTCAACAGACCGGGACCCAAGACAATGAGCAGTTCTTC. It codes for CASSQQTGTQDNEQFF.

In this sample, this clone turned up a few times. This chain links TRBV7-2 with TRBJ2-3; 8 bases are a match to TRBD2. Germline V gene data show CDR1 as SGHTA and CDR2 as FQGNSA. This CDR3 has 17 residues. With V trimmed by 5 bases and J by 1 base, 11 bases remained unmatched. This CDR3 reads CASSHLPGGPGTDTQYF. The CDR3 DNA reads TGTGCCAGCAGCCACCTCCCGGGGGGGCCCGGCACAGATACGCAGTATTTT.

This clone was counted only a few times. The chain recombines TRBV21-1 with TRBJ2-7; the table's D call, TRBD1, was not checked against the DNA. TRBV21-1 represents a pseudogene. The CDR3 spans 14 residues. CDR3 nucleotides: TGTGCCAGCAGCAAGGCAGGATACTCCTACGAGCAGTACTTC. Translating gives CASSKAGYSYEQYF.

This chain links TRBV18 with TRBJ1-1, with TRBD1 matching 11 bases. From germline, CDR1 is KGHSH and CDR2 LQKENI. V trimming: 4 bases; J trimming: 3 bases; junction bases outside the gene matches: 4. This CDR3 has 15 amino acids. The CDR3 loop reads CASSLGTGGDTEAFF. The CDR3 bases are TGTGCCAGCTCACTCGGGACAGGGGGAGACACTGAAGCTTTCTTT.

The chain links TRBV27 to TRBJ2-1; 9 nucleotides align to TRBD2. Per germline, CDR1 MNHEY and CDR2 SMNVEV (reference sequence). The trim removed 2 bases at V and 0 bases at J, leaving 2 bases unmatched. The CDR3 runs to 16 residues. The chain's CDR3 is CASSLGGRGSYNEQFF. CDR3 bases: TGTGCCAGCAGTTTAGGCGGGAGGGGCTCCTACAATGAGCAGTTCTTC.

This chain links TRBV27 with TRBJ1-2; maybe TRBD1 (6 bases). This CDR3 region has 13 residues. Trimming took off 5 bases at V and 6 bases at J, with 13 bases between the two ends. CDR1 is MNHEY and CDR2 is SMNVEV in the germline V gene (reference sequence). CDR3 in amino acids: CASSSYREDGYTF. The CDR3 nucleotides read TGTGCCAGCAGTAGTTACAGGGAGGATGGCTACACCTTC.

This chain uses TRBV11-2 with TRBJ2-6; no reliable D call. The CDR3 consists of 17 residues. Trimming pared 1 base from V and 1 base from J, leaving 11 bases between. Germline V gene data show CDR1 as SGHAT and CDR2 as FQNNGV. CDR3 sequence (DNA): TGTGCCAGCAGCTTAGGGGTTGTGGGTTCTGGGGCCAACGTCCTGACTTTC. Translation: CASSLGVVGSGANVLTF.

The genes are TRBV10-3 and TRBJ2-5; D is uncertain. V was clipped by 1 base and J by 3 bases, with 6 bases between them. This CDR3 has 13 residues. In germline, CDR1 is ENHRY, CDR2 SYGVKD. The CDR3 protein is CAISEYEEETQYF. Here the CDR3 DNA reads TGTGCCATCAGTGAGTATGAGGAAGAGACCCAGTACTTC.

The chain is built from TRBV2 and TRBJ1-5, with no clear D. Germline values: CDR1 SNHLY, CDR2 FYNNEI. Trimming removed 0 bases at V and 1 base at J, with 4 bases between. CDR3 length: 14 residues. The CDR3 here is CASSEARSNQPQHF. CDR3 coding DNA: TGTGCCAGCAGTGAAGCACGGAGCAATCAGCCCCAGCATTTT.

V usage is TRBV15 and J usage is TRBJ2-2; 11 positions agree with TRBD1. The CDR3 is 17 amino acids. The germline gives CDR1 LNHNV, CDR2 YYDKDF (reference sequence). After removal of 0 bases from V and 4 bases from J, the junction contained 4 bases not matched to a gene. The CDR3 sequence: CATSREGGTGGTGELFF. The CDR3 DNA is TGTGCCACCAGCAGAGAGGGAGGGACAGGGGGCACCGGGGAGCTGTTTTTT.

In its sample, this clone was seen a few times. J is TRBJ2-7 and V is TRBV7-9; the match to TRBD2 covers 8 bases. V shed 5 bases, J shed 1 base, and the junction held 4 bases outside the gene matches. CDR1 is SEHNR, CDR2 FQNEAQ, per germline (reference sequence). The CDR3 is 14 residues long. DNA of the CDR3: TGTGCCAGCAGCGACAGCGGGGGATCCTACGAGCAGTACGTC. It encodes CASSDSGGSYEQYV.

For the CDR3, the DNA is TGCGCCAGCAGCTTGGCGGACAGGGGGGGATTGGATACGCAGTATTTT. Translating it yields CASSLADRGGLDTQYF. This chain connects TRBV5-1 to TRBJ2-3, with TRBD1 matching over 10 bases. This CDR3 has 16 amino acids. Trimming cost V 0 bases and J 6 bases; bases outside gene matches: 7. The germline V gene has CDR1 SGHRS and CDR2 YFSETQ.

The gene calls are TRBV19 and TRBJ1-1, with a weak D call TRBD1 (6 bases). This CDR3 comprises 16 residues. Trimming left V 0 bases short and J 0 bases short, with 11 bases between. Germline CDR1 reads LNHDA; CDR2 reads SQIVND (reference sequence). CDR3 loop: CASSIEPGALNTEAFF. CDR3 sequence (DNA): TGTGCCAGTAGTATAGAACCGGGGGCGTTGAACACTGAAGCTTTCTTT.